This TCR beta chain was sequenced in a study of OX40 agonist ivuxolimab in advanced cancers. Whole-study context: With ivuxolimab, an agonistic anti-OX40 (CD134) antibody, patients were treated.

Autoimmune disease history or systemic immunosuppression disqualified patients. Study-wide findings and caveats: Near-lowest levels of clonal expansion characterized partial responders at 0.1-3.0 mg/kg. More expanded clones were found, on average, in CD8+ than in CD4+ T cells.

Method: immunoSEQ multiplex PCR; TCRdb's copy keeps in-frame clones and lacks some. The sample lists more than 55,000 clones; almost 95% were seen once. A word on this clone: Its matching antigen is unknown. This specimen includes other DNA sequences encoding the same CDR3.

The sequencing used CD4+ or CD8+ T cells sorted from blood, collected in a trial of the OX40 agonist ivuxolimab. This clonotype originated in an adult with an advanced solid tumor such as melanoma, head and neck, liver or kidney cancer.

In nucleotides, the CDR3 is TGTGCCACCAGCAGAGACCGTTCTAGCAGTAACACCGGGGAGCTGTTTTTT. Amino acid sequence: CATSRDRSSSNTGELFF. The chain uses TRBV15 and TRBJ2-2, with D tentatively TRBD2 (5 bases). V lost 0 bases and J 2 bases, leaving 13 bases between the germline ends. The germline gives CDR1 LNHNV, CDR2 YYDKDF (reference sequence). The CDR3 runs to 17 residues.